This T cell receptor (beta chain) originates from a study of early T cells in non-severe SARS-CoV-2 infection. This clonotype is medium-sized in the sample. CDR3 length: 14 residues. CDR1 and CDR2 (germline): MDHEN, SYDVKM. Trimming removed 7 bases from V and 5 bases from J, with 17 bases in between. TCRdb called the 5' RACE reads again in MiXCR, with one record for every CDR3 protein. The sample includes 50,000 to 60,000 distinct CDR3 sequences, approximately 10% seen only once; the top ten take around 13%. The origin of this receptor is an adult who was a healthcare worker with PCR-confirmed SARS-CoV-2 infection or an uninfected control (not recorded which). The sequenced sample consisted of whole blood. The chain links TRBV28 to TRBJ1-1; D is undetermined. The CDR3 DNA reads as TGTGCCAGCATAACAGCGAGGATTAGTACTGAAGCTTTCTTT. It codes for CASITARISTEAFF.